This TCR beta chain was found in a study of blood T cell repertoires in COVID-19. Study as a whole: Donors in the United States, Italy and Spain gave samples during acute or convalescent COVID-19. PBMCs, B-cell-depleted T cells, or T cells provided the cDNA or gDNA that made up the material.

Per the germline V gene, CDR1 is LGHDT and CDR2 is YNNKEL (reference sequence). V lost 5 bases and J lost 2, with 9 bases in between. The CDR3 covers 13 residues. Under the authors' procedure: The authors estimated nucleated cell counts from reference gene primer amplification. Clones were read by immunoSEQ multiplex PCR, and TCRdb kept only the in-frame ones, dropping some. From that table come the V and J calls and clone size; the DNA was used to work out D and trimming. The sample contains approximately 110,000 clones, roughly 80% of which appear only once. J is TRBJ1-1 and V is TRBV3-1 (or the pseudogene TRBV3-2); D not certain. The sequence was collected from a human donor in a cohort sampled during active or convalescent COVID-19. The sample taken for sequencing was peripheral blood. CDR3 region: CASSFSDNTEAFF. Written as DNA, the CDR3 is TGTGCCAGCAGCTTTTCAGATAACACTGAAGCTTTCTTT.